This entry features one T cell receptor beta chain sequence. What it recognizes is unknown. V lost 4 bases and J lost 3, with 9 bases in between. The CDR3 is made up of 13 amino acids. Germline CDR1 SGHTA, CDR2 FQGTGA. Separate from the roughly 670-subject first cohort, the roughly 120-subject validation cohort was the one that the donors belonged to. Clones were sequenced by immunoSEQ multiplex PCR, and TCRdb holds only the in-frame ones, with some missing. The sample lists 250,000 to 350,000 clones, roughly 88% seen once, with about 0.8% in the top ten. This specimen comes from a study of cytomegalovirus exposure and HLA in healthy donors. The study, taken as a whole, reports: TCR sequences were mostly rare, though some public TCRs occurred in many donors. TCR beta chains numbering 164 were designated cytomegalovirus-associated.

This sequence originates from a woman under 30 in good health and CMV-seronegative. The rearrangement uses TRBV7-3 and TRBJ2-5, with no clear D. Material for sequencing was PBMCs. CDR3 region: CASSSGGEETQYF. CDR3 DNA: TGTGCCAGCAGCTCCGGTGGTGAAGAGACCCAGTACTTC. Drawing the rest from reference TRBV7-3 and TRBJ2-5, the complete variable domain is GAGVSQTPSNKVTEKGKYVELRCDPISGHTALYWYRQSLGQGPEFLIYFQGTGAADDSGLPNDRFFAVRPEGSVSTLKIQRTERGDSAVYLCASSSGGEETQYFGPGTRLLVL.